The 21 T cell receptor beta chains listed next were all sequenced from one sample in a study of T cell repertoires in cytomegalovirus infection. TCRdb ran MiXCR on the reads and lists one entry per CDR3 protein. The data contain roughly 300,000 distinct CDR3 sequences, roughly 25% of them singletons. Sequenced sample: PBMCs. These receptor sequences come from a human donor in good health (CMV status not recorded). Some clones in this sample may be carry-over from other donors' samples.

This chain connects TRBV24-1 to TRBJ2-1; no clear D. The V end was cut by 1 base, the J end by 8 bases, with 5 bases between. Germline assignment: CDR1 KGHDR and CDR2 SFDVKD. The CDR3 length is 12 residues. The CDR3 nucleotides read TGTGCCACCAGTGATTTTAGGTATGAGCAGTTCTTC. Its translation: CATSDFRYEQFF.

The V and J genes are TRBV20-1 and TRBJ1-5; tentative D call: TRBD1 (6 bases). Germline V gives CDR1 DFQATT, CDR2 SNEGSKA (reference sequence). The length of the CDR3 is 13 residues. Deletions cut 2 bases from V and 2 bases from J, with 7 bases between. Here the CDR3 reads CSARRGGNQPQHF. The CDR3 coding sequence is TGCAGTGCTAGAAGGGGGGGCAATCAGCCCCAGCATTTT.

This clonotype was found a few times. V and J are TRBV6-5 and TRBJ2-7, with a tentative D call TRBD2 (7 bases). V was cut by 2 bases and J by 2 bases, with 19 bases left in between. The CDR3 length is 17 residues. In germline, CDR1 is MNHEY, CDR2 SVGAGI. DNA of the CDR3: TGTGCCAGCAGTTACGGGGGGGCAGGGGCCCTCACCTACGAGCAGTACTTC. It encodes CASSYGGAGALTYEQYF.

J is TRBJ2-7 and V is TRBV14, with 15 bases lining up with TRBD2. Germline assignment: CDR1 SGHDN and CDR2 FVKESK. The length of the CDR3 is 16 residues. V gave up 5 bases and J gave up 4 bases; unmatched junction bases: 6. DNA for the CDR3: TGTGCCAGCAGCGAAGGACTAGCGGGAGGGTTTTACGAGCAGTACTTC. Translated: CASSEGLAGGFYEQYF.

In its sample, this clonotype was seen a few times. CDR3 sequence reads: CATSDARTGDEQFF. The CDR3 DNA sequence: TGTGCCACCAGTGATGCCCGGACTGGGGATGAGCAGTTCTTC. The genes are TRBV24-1 and TRBJ2-1; a weak D match, TRBD2 (5 bases). Looked up from germline, CDR1 is KGHDR and CDR2 is SFDVKD. This CDR3 has 14 residues. Trimming shortened V by 3 bases and J by 8 bases, and 13 bases separated the two germline ends.

This clonotype was found many times. This chain joins TRBV7-2 and TRBJ1-6; TRBD1 might be the D (6 bases). The ends were cut back, 5 bases at V and 7 bases at J, with 15 bases in the middle. The CDR3 contains 15 residues. Germline CDR1 and CDR2: SGHTA and FQGNSA. CDR3 sequence (DNA): TGTGCCAGCAGCAATCGTCGGGGGGCGAATTCACCCCTCCACTTT. This gives the protein CASSNRRGANSPLHF. Drawing the rest from reference TRBV7-2 and TRBJ1-6, the complete variable domain is GAGVSQSPSNKVTEKGKDVELRCDPISGHTALYWYRQSLGQGLEFLIYFQGNSAPDKSGLPSDRFSAERTGGSVSTLTIQRTQQEDSAVYLCASSNRRGANSPLHFGNGTRLTVT.

This clonotype was observed many times. The genes are TRBV7-2 and TRBJ2-1, with D possibly matching TRBD1 (5 bases). The CDR3 totals 15 residues. Germline V gives CDR1 SGHTA, CDR2 FQGNSA. Trimming stripped 3 bases from V and 7 bases from J, with 16 bases between. DNA of the CDR3: TGTGCCAGCAGCTTGCCATTTTTAGGGGTAAATGAGCAGTTCTTC. It encodes CASSLPFLGVNEQFF.

This chain uses TRBV6-1 with TRBJ2-1; 8 bases line up with TRBD2. The CDR3 length is 16 residues. Germline lookup yields CDR1 MNHNS and CDR2 SASEGT. After removal of 2 bases from V and 8 bases from J, the junction contained 11 bases not matched to a gene. In DNA, the CDR3 is TGTGCCAGCAGTGAAAAGGATGGAGCGGGAGAAGATGAGCAGTTCTTC. It translates to CASSEKDGAGEDEQFF.

The V gene is TRBV24-1, the J gene TRBJ2-3; the match to TRBD1 covers 7 bases. Germline V CDR1 and CDR2: KGHDR, SFDVKD. This CDR3 contains 15 residues. Trimming took 3 bases from V and 2 from J; bases not matched to a gene: 4. CDR3 nucleotide sequence: TGTGCCACCAGTGATCACGGGACAGTCACAGATACGCAGTATTTT. It specifies CATSDHGTVTDTQYF.

The chain is built from TRBV20-1 and TRBJ2-7; 10 nucleotides line up with TRBD1. The trim removed 3 bases at V and 12 bases at J, leaving 11 bases unmatched. Germline CDR1 and CDR2: DFQATT and SNEGSKA (reference sequence). The CDR3 is made up of 13 amino acids. As DNA, the CDR3 is TGCAGTGCTAGCGAAGTCGTCGGGGACAGGGGGTACTTC. Protein: CSASEVVGDRGYF.

This clonotype has ten or more counts. The gene calls are TRBV7-3 and TRBJ2-6; the D is unclear. Germline CDR1 SGHTA, CDR2 FQGTGA. CDR3 length: 16 amino acids. V was shortened by 0 bases and J by 0 bases, with 6 bases between the two germline ends. CDR3 in amino acids: CASSLTGRSGANVLTF. As DNA, the CDR3 is TGTGCCAGCAGCTTAACCGGACGCTCTGGGGCCAACGTCCTGACTTTC. The variable domain in full, completed from reference TRBV7-3 and TRBJ2-6, reads GAGVSQTPSNKVTEKGKYVELRCDPISGHTALYWYRQSLGQGPEFLIYFQGTGAADDSGLPNDRFFAVRPEGSVSTLKIQRTERGDSAVYLCASSLTGRSGANVLTFGAGSRLTVL.

The chain has TRBV28 and TRBJ2-5; D is unclear. Trimming removed 5 bases at V and 2 bases at J, with 9 bases between. The CDR3 consists of 13 residues. Germline V gives CDR1 MDHEN, CDR2 SYDVKM. The CDR3 is CASSPPDQETQYF. Here the CDR3 DNA reads TGTGCCAGCAGTCCGCCGGATCAAGAGACCCAGTACTTC.

This clonotype was detected a few times. The V and J genes are TRBV6-5 and TRBJ1-3; possibly TRBD1 for D (5 bases). Between the trimmed V and J ends, which lost 2 bases and 4 bases, there was a span of 9 bases. In germline, CDR1 is MNHEY, CDR2 SVGAGI. The length of the CDR3 is 14 residues. CDR3 sequence (DNA): TGTGCCAGCAGTTACGGCAGGGAGGGAAACACCATATATTTT. Translating gives CASSYGREGNTIYF.

The rearrangement joins TRBV7-9 to TRBJ1-2; tentatively, D is TRBD1 (6 bases). V was cut by 1 base and J by 8 bases, with 17 bases left in between. CDR1 is SEHNR and CDR2 is FQNEAQ in the germline V gene (reference sequence). This CDR3 contains 15 residues. The CDR3 loop reads CASSLVARDTRGYTF. The CDR3 nucleotides are TGTGCCAGCAGCTTAGTGGCCCGGGACACCCGAGGCTACACCTTC.

This clonotype was seen repeatedly, ten times or more. This sequence joins TRBV7-6 and TRBJ1-5; the match to TRBD1 covers 11 bases. Germline CDR1 reads SGHVS; CDR2 reads FNYEAQ. This CDR3 spans 14 amino acids. V was clipped by 6 bases and J by 7 bases; unmatched bases: 5. CDR3 loop: CASSHGQGAQPQHF. CDR3 in DNA: TGTGCCAGCAGTCACGGACAGGGGGCACAGCCCCAGCATTTT.

The CDR3: CAWSPREQGDSPLHF. The CDR3 DNA reads TGTGCCTGGAGTCCAAGGGAACAGGGCGATTCACCCCTCCACTTT. The V and J genes are TRBV30 and TRBJ1-6, with D tentatively TRBD1 (6 bases). The germline V gene has CDR1 GTSNPN and CDR2 SVGIG (reference sequence). The ends were cut back, 2 bases at V and 8 bases at J, with 16 bases in the middle. This CDR3 comprises 15 residues.

This clonotype was seen repeatedly, ten times or more. The V gene is TRBV7-6, the J gene TRBJ1-2; no definite D call. Per the germline V gene, CDR1 is SGHVS and CDR2 is FNYEAQ. V was shortened by 4 bases and J by 0 bases, with 6 bases between the two germline ends. The CDR3 contains 13 residues. The chain's CDR3 is CASSSETNYGYTF. In nucleotides, the CDR3 is TGTGCCAGCAGCTCTGAAACTAACTATGGCTACACCTTC. The full variable domain, its missing parts supplied by reference TRBV7-6 and TRBJ1-2, is GAGVSQSPRYKVTKRGQDVALRCDPISGHVSLYWYRQALGQGPEFLTYFNYEAQQDKSGLPNDRFSAERPEGSISTLTIQRTEQRDSAMYRCASSSETNYGYTFGSGTRLTVV.

This chain links TRBV20-1 with TRBJ2-1; TRBD1 or TRBD2 may be the D gene (5 bases each). The CDR3 totals 17 residues. V shed 2 bases and J shed 0 bases, with 17 bases lying between them. Germline V lookup: CDR1 DFQATT, CDR2 SNEGSKA (reference sequence). CDR3 sequence (DNA): TGCAGTGCTAGACGTGGGGGAGAGTGGTACTCCTACAATGAGCAGTTCTTC. It encodes CSARRGGEWYSYNEQFF.

This clonotype showed up many times. The chain couples TRBV7-8 to TRBJ2-2; TRBD2 matches 7 bases. V lost 0 bases to trimming and J lost 0 bases; unmatched junction nucleotides: 7. The CDR3 is made up of 18 amino acids. Germline assignment: CDR1 SGHVS and CDR2 FQNEAQ. In nucleotides, the CDR3 is TGTGCCAGCAGCTTAGCGCCGGCTAGCGGAGCGAACACCGGGGAGCTGTTTTTT. This codes for CASSLAPASGANTGELFF.

V is TRBV6-5 and J is TRBJ2-1; 7 bases map to TRBD2. This CDR3 is 16 amino acids long. The germline CDR1 and CDR2 sequences are MNHEY and SVGAGI. V was pared by 7 bases and J by 5 bases, with 14 bases of the junction left unmatched. In nucleotides, the CDR3 is TGTGCCAGCAAGGTGGTTCTCGCGGGAGAGAACAATGAGCAGTTCTTC. Encoded protein: CASKVVLAGENNEQFF.

The genes are TRBV20-1 and TRBJ2-5; the D is unclear. Germline V gene sequence: CDR1 DFQATT, CDR2 SNEGSKA (reference sequence). Trimming took 0 bases from V and 5 from J, leaving 4 bases between them. This CDR3 has 11 residues. CDR3 amino acids: CSARDWETQYF. Here the CDR3 DNA reads TGCAGTGCTAGAGATTGGGAGACCCAGTACTTC.